The present T cell receptor beta chain was sequenced within a study of T cell responses to AZD1222 COVID-19 vaccine. Concerning this clone itself: Its antigen is as yet unknown.

Assay used: immunoSEQ multiplex PCR; TCRdb lists only in-frame clones, some missing. The data hold roughly 100,000 clones, with 90% observed a single time. General study findings and limits: It was only after the peak T cell response that any repertoires were sampled. Most donors were white British and more were female, and clonal diversity was possibly underestimated. Baseline serology detected seropositivity in only six AZD1222 recipients.

Germline values: CDR1 SGHTA, CDR2 FQGNSA. V lost 1 base to trimming and J lost 4 bases, with 14 bases between them. The CDR3 extends over 16 amino acids. The sample here was peripheral blood, taken 28 days after the second AZD1222 dose. V usage is TRBV7-2 and J usage is TRBJ1-5, with D tentatively TRBD1 (6 bases). The clonotype originates from an adult who received the AZD1222 COVID-19 vaccine. The CDR3 region is CASSLVGGGENQPQHF. CDR3 bases: TGTGCCAGCAGCTTAGTAGGGGGGGGTGAGAATCAGCCCCAGCATTTT. The full variable domain, in which reference TRBV7-2 and TRBJ1-5 provide the parts outside the CDR3, is GAGVSQSPSNKVTEKGKDVELRCDPISGHTALYWYRQSLGQGLEFLIYFQGNSAPDKSGLPSDRFSAERTGGSVSTLTIQRTQQEDSAVYLCASSLVGGGENQPQHFGDGTRLSIL.